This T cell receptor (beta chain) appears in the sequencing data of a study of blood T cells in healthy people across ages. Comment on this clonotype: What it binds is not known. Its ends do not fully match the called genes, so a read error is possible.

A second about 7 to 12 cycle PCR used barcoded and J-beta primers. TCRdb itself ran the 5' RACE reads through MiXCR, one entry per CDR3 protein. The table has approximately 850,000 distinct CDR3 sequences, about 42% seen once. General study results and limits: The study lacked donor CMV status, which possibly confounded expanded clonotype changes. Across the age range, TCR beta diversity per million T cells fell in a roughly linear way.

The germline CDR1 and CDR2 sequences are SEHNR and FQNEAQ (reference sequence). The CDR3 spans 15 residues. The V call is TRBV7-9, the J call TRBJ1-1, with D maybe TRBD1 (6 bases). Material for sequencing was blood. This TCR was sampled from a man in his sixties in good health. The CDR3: CSSSLLGQINTEAFF. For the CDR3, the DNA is TGTTCCAGCAGCTTACTAGGACAGATTAACACTGAAGCTTTCTTT. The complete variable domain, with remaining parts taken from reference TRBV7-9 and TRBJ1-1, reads DTGVSQNPRHKITKRGQNVTFRCDPISEHNRLYWYRQTLGQGPEFLTYFQNEAQLEKSRLLSDRFSAERPKGSFSTLEIQRTEQGDSAMYLCSSSLLGQINTEAFFGQGTRLTVV.